This T cell receptor (beta chain) is from a study of blood T cell repertoires in COVID-19. Libraries were prepared by immunoSEQ multiplex PCR; TCRdb keeps only in-frame clonotypes and omits some of them. The data contain about 300,000 clones, about four fifths of them seen just once; the ten biggest clones take up 1.4% to 1.5%. There are 16 residues in the CDR3. This TCR was sampled from a human donor with COVID-19, enrolled during active disease. The donor label of this sample is uncertain. The sample taken for sequencing was peripheral blood. The genes are TRBV21-1 and TRBJ2-3; the table gives TRBD2 as D, unverified against the DNA. TRBV21-1 is a pseudogene. In DNA, the CDR3 is TGTGCCAGCAATTGTAGACTGGCCGAGAGCACAGATACGCAGTATTTT. Protein product: CASNCRLAESTDTQYF.